This T cell receptor (beta chain) was identified in a study of blood T cell repertoires in COVID-19. About the study: COVID-19 samples from acute and convalescent phases originated in the United States, Italy and Spain. In each case, the material was cDNA or gDNA derived from T cells, B-cell-depleted T cells, or PBMCs.

Per the original methods: For nucleated cells, counts were estimated from reference gene primer amplification. Measured with immunoSEQ multiplex PCR; TCRdb has only the in-frame clones, and not every one. That table gives V, J and clone size, and the DNA gave D and trimming. The sample yields 100,000 to 150,000 clones, under 85% seen once. Specimen: peripheral blood. This TCR came from a man aged 60 to 69 with acute or convalescent COVID-19.

This chain's CDR3 is CASSLDDRGPPDTQYF. CDR3 sequence (DNA): TGCGCCAGCAGCTTGGACGACAGGGGTCCGCCAGATACGCAGTATTTT. The chain employs TRBV5-1 and TRBJ2-3; 8 bases are a match to TRBD1. CDR3 length: 16 amino acids. V was pared by 0 bases and J by 4 bases, with 7 bases of the junction left unmatched. The germline V gene encodes CDR1 SGHRS and CDR2 YFSETQ.